This passage covers 17 T cell receptor beta chains from one sample sequenced in a study of OX40 agonist ivuxolimab in advanced cancers. Assay used: immunoSEQ multiplex PCR; TCRdb lists only in-frame clones, some missing. The sample has 70,000 or so clones; 80% to 85% are singletons. This specimen consisted of CD4+ or CD8+ T cells sorted from blood, obtained in a trial of the OX40 agonist ivuxolimab. Receptors originate from an adult with an advanced solid tumor such as melanoma, head and neck, liver or kidney cancer.

This clone appeared once. The chain uses TRBV18 and TRBJ2-5, with 8 bases aligning to TRBD1. The CDR3 is made up of 13 amino acids. Germline values: CDR1 KGHSH, CDR2 LQKENI. The V and J ends lost 3 bases and 3 bases, in that order; junction bases with no gene match: 0. In DNA form, the CDR3 reads TGTGCCAGCTCACCGGGACAGGAAGAGACCCAGTACTTC. It yields the protein CASSPGQEETQYF.

The chain combines TRBV14 with TRBJ2-5; TRBD1 or TRBD2 may be the D gene (5 bases each). The V and J ends lost 1 base and 5 bases respectively, with 20 bases between them. This CDR3 contains 17 residues. CDR1 SGHDN and CDR2 FVKESK come from the germline V gene. In DNA, the CDR3 is TGTGCCAGCAGCCAAGCCTCACTTTGGGGGAATAGGGAGACCCAGTACTTC. Translated: CASSQASLWGNRETQYF.

The chain joins TRBV15 to TRBJ1-4; possibly TRBD1 for D (5 bases). In germline, CDR1 is LNHNV, CDR2 YYDKDF (reference sequence). The CDR3 runs to 14 residues. Trimming shortened V by 9 bases and J by 7 bases, and 18 bases separated the two germline ends. The CDR3 region has the DNA TGTGCCACGGCCCAGGGAGGGACGGGTGAAAAACTGTTTTTT. Protein sequence: CATAQGGTGEKLFF. Based on the CDR3 plus reference TRBV15 and TRBJ1-4, the full variable domain is DAMVIQNPRYQVTQFGKPVTLSCSQTLNHNVMYWYQQKSSQAPKLLFHYYDKDFNNEADTPDNFQSRRPNTSFCFLDIRSPGLGDTAMYLCATAQGGTGEKLFFGSGTQLSVL.

The chain joins TRBV10-3 to TRBJ1-1; TRBD1 might be the D (6 bases). CDR3 length: 13 residues. The germline V gene has CDR1 ENHRY and CDR2 SYGVKD. V dropped 3 bases and J dropped 1 base, with 6 bases sitting between them. DNA of the CDR3: TGTGCCATCAGTGACAGGGGGAACACTGAAGCTTTCTTT. Its translation is CAISDRGNTEAFF.

The chain employs TRBV11-2 and TRBJ1-1; 7 bases agree with TRBD1. Germline assignment: CDR1 SGHAT and CDR2 FQNNGV. This CDR3 has 14 amino acids. Trimming at V came to 1 base and at J to 6 bases, leaving 5 bases not matched to a gene. DNA of the CDR3: TGTGCCAGCAGCTTAGCTGGGCAGGGGGCTGAAGCTTTCTTT. Protein product: CASSLAGQGAEAFF.

This chain links TRBV28 with TRBJ2-7; D might be TRBD1 (6 bases). Germline CDR1 reads MDHEN; CDR2 reads SYDVKM. The CDR3 extends over 14 amino acids. The V and J ends lost 5 bases and 2 bases respectively, with 13 bases between them. CDR3: CASSTTGYTYEQYF. The DNA of the CDR3 is TGTGCCAGCAGTACGACAGGTTACACCTACGAGCAGTACTTC.

The chain recombines TRBV28 with TRBJ2-7, with 12 nucleotides matching TRBD2. Germline V lookup: CDR1 MDHEN, CDR2 SYDVKM. This CDR3 contains 14 residues. V lost 6 bases and J lost 5; bases outside the gene matches: 5. The chain's CDR3 is CASSMTSGRNEQYF. The CDR3 DNA is TGTGCCAGCAGCATGACTAGCGGGAGAAACGAGCAGTACTTC.

This chain links TRBV2 with TRBJ2-7; 8 positions match TRBD1. Germline V gene data show CDR1 as SNHLY and CDR2 as FYNNEI. This CDR3 region has 14 residues. After removal of 5 bases from V and 2 bases from J, the junction contained 5 bases not matched to a gene. The CDR3 region is CASSLGTGPYEQYF. DNA of the CDR3: TGTGCCAGCAGTTTGGGGACAGGCCCCTACGAGCAGTACTTC. The full variable domain, rest sourced from reference TRBV2 and TRBJ2-7, is EPEVTQTPSHQVTQMGQEVILRCVPISNHLYFYWYRQILGQKVEFLVSFYNNEISEKSEIFDDQFSVERPDGSNFTLKIRSTKLEDSAMYFCASSLGTGPYEQYFGPGTRLTVT.

This clone was counted between two and nine times. V gene TRBV6-1 combines with J gene TRBJ2-3, with 10 bases aligning to TRBD2. After removal of 10 bases from V and 1 base from J, the junction contained 2 bases not matched to a gene. CDR3 size: 13 residues. Germline CDR1 MNHNS, CDR2 SASEGT. The CDR3 sequence: CATGTSGTDTQYF. In DNA form, the CDR3 reads TGTGCCACCGGGACTAGCGGCACAGATACGCAGTATTTT.

This clone has just a few counts. V is TRBV19 and J is TRBJ1-5; TRBD1 aligns across 7 bases. After removal of 4 bases from V and 4 bases from J, the junction contained 10 bases not matched to a gene. CDR1 and CDR2 (germline): LNHDA, SQIVND (reference sequence). The CDR3 totals 16 residues. CDR3 amino acids: CASSTSHRGGNQPQHF. CDR3 in DNA: TGTGCCAGTAGTACTTCCCACAGGGGCGGTAATCAGCCCCAGCATTTT.

Concerning this clone: This specimen includes other DNA sequences encoding the same CDR3. CDR3 sequence reads: CASSPYNEQFF. CDR3 nucleotide sequence: TGTGCCAGCAGTCCCTACAATGAGCAGTTCTTC. The chain recombines TRBV2 with TRBJ2-1; D remains ambiguous. V gave up 5 bases and J gave up 2 bases, with 1 base separating them. Germline CDR1 SNHLY, CDR2 FYNNEI. The CDR3 spans 11 residues.

The chain couples TRBV6-6 to TRBJ2-1, with 12 nucleotides matching TRBD1. Germline V gene sequence: CDR1 MNHNY, CDR2 SVGAGI (reference sequence). The CDR3 has 14 residues. V was clipped by 7 bases and J by 7 bases; unmatched bases: 5. As DNA, the CDR3 is TGTGCCAGCACGGGGACAGGGGGCATAAATGAGCAGTTCTTC. Residues: CASTGTGGINEQFF.

This rearrangement joins TRBV19 to TRBJ1-2; D gene unclear. V was shortened by 5 bases and J by 3 bases, with 7 bases between the two germline ends. The germline V gene has CDR1 LNHDA and CDR2 SQIVND (reference sequence). This CDR3 contains 12 residues. The CDR3 bases are TGTGCCAGTAGTGGCTTGGACTATGGCTACACCTTC. It specifies CASSGLDYGYTF.

This clone turned up a few times. V and J are TRBV5-1 and TRBJ2-3; TRBD1 agrees at 9 bases. V trimming: 4 bases; J trimming: 8 bases; junction bases outside the gene matches: 14. The CDR3 has 16 amino acids. The germline V gene encodes CDR1 SGHRS and CDR2 YFSETQ. CDR3 nucleotides: TGCGCCAGCAGCCCGGATGCGGGACAGGGAAGTGGTACGCAGTATTTT. Translating gives CASSPDAGQGSGTQYF. Full variable domain (remainder filled in from reference TRBV5-1 and TRBJ2-3): KAGVTQTPRYLIKTRGQQVTLSCSPISGHRSVSWYQQTPGQGLQFLFEYFSETQRNKGNFPGRFSGRQFSNSRSEMNVSTLELGDSALYLCASSPDAGQGSGTQYFGPGTRLTVL.

The rearrangement links TRBV30 to TRBJ1-2; D possibly corresponds to TRBD1 (5 bases). The ends were cut back, 3 bases at V and 0 bases at J, with 11 bases in the middle. Germline CDR1 GTSNPN, CDR2 SVGIG (reference sequence). The CDR3 is 14 residues long. The CDR3 region has the DNA TGTGCCTGGAGGGGACCTAACTCTAACTATGGCTACACCTTC. Translation: CAWRGPNSNYGYTF.

In its sample, this clone was seen a few times. The CDR3 region is CASSHQGRGTEAFF. CDR3 sequence (DNA): TGCGCCAGCAGCCACCAGGGGAGGGGCACTGAAGCTTTCTTT. The chain uses TRBV4-1 and TRBJ1-1; D perhaps matches TRBD1 (6 bases). The CDR3 spans 14 residues. Trimming cost V 3 bases and J 4 bases, with 12 bases left between them. In germline, CDR1 is MGHRA, CDR2 YSYEKL.

The V call is TRBV11-3, the J call TRBJ2-7; D may match TRBD1 or TRBD2 (5 bases each). The CDR3 length is 15 residues. CDR1 is SGHNT, CDR2 YENEEA, per germline. Trimming removed 5 bases at V and 3 bases at J, with 17 bases between. The CDR3 reads CASSPRTGPIYEQYF. DNA of the CDR3: TGTGCCAGCAGCCCAAGGACGGGGCCGATCTACGAGCAGTACTTC.